Below, 32 T cell receptor beta chains from the same sample are listed, as sequenced in a study of naive and memory T cell subsets. An equimolar mix of two oligonucleotides served as the beta constant-region primer for TRBC1 and TRBC2. MiXCR, run by TCRdb on the UMI-ligation and nested PCR reads, gives a single entry per CDR3 protein. The data contain roughly 98,000 distinct CDR3 sequences, 7% of them seen just once; the ten biggest clones take up more than 1.5%. Sequenced material: central memory CD4+ T cells from blood. The origin of the receptors is a human donor in good health.

The rearrangement joins TRBV6-1 to TRBJ2-7; TRBD1 might be the D (6 bases). Per germline, CDR1 MNHNS and CDR2 SASEGT. The V end was cut by 6 bases, the J end by 2 bases, with 14 bases between. The CDR3 covers 14 residues. Here the CDR3 reads CASSNRASPYEQYF. The CDR3 DNA reads as TGTGCCAGCAGCAACAGGGCCAGCCCCTACGAGCAGTACTTC.

This clonotype was seen repeatedly, ten times or more. This sequence joins TRBV6-5 and TRBJ1-5, with 8 bases fitting TRBD1. The germline gives CDR1 MNHEY, CDR2 SVGAGI. The CDR3 has 14 amino acids. J gave up 6 bases and V 6 bases, and 7 bases lay outside the gene matches. The CDR3 loop is CASSRQGRGQPQHF. As DNA, the CDR3 is TGTGCCAGCAGCCGACAGGGGAGAGGTCAGCCCCAGCATTTT.

This clonotype was detected only a few times. The chain has TRBV20-1 and TRBJ1-1; TRBD1 aligns across 7 bases. V trimming: 5 bases; J trimming: 1 base; junction bases outside the gene matches: 13. Germline V CDR1 and CDR2: DFQATT, SNEGSKA (reference sequence). This CDR3 region has 16 residues. The CDR3 DNA reads as TGCAGTGCTCCTAACCACAGGGGAGGCGGGAACACTGAAGCTTTCTTT. Translation: CSAPNHRGGGNTEAFF.

The chain is built from TRBV2 and TRBJ1-3, with D tentatively TRBD1 (6 bases). This CDR3 spans 15 amino acids. Germline loops: CDR1 SNHLY, CDR2 FYNNEI. Trimming removed 4 bases from V and 2 bases from J, with 12 bases in between. CDR3 nucleotides: TGTGCCAGCAGTGTGATGGACAGACCTGGAAACACCATATATTTT. Its protein is CASSVMDRPGNTIYF.

The table lists this clonotype with a few counts. One end of the junction is discordant with germline, which a read error may explain. The V call is TRBV6-1, the J call TRBJ2-1; unclear D gene. The CDR3 is 11 residues long. CDR1 is MNHNS, CDR2 SASEGT, per germline. CDR3 bases: TGTGCCAGCAATGAAGGTCGCACGCCGTTCTTC. Amino acids: CASNEGRTPFF.

The J gene is TRBJ2-1, the V gene TRBV5-4; perhaps TRBD2 as D (6 bases). Trimming removed 3 bases from V and 15 bases from J, with 19 bases in between. CDR3 length: 13 amino acids. The germline V gene encodes CDR1 SGHNT and CDR2 YYREEE (reference sequence). The CDR3 DNA reads as TGTGCCAGCAGCTCCGCCGGGGTAGGGAGGACGTTCTTC. This codes for CASSSAGVGRTFF.

This clonotype has ten or more counts. This chain uses TRBV6-1 with TRBJ2-7; perhaps TRBD1 as D (6 bases). V was pared by 6 bases and J by 2 bases, with 20 bases between. CDR3 length: 16 amino acids. Germline CDR1 is MNHNS and CDR2 is SASEGT. CDR3 nucleotide sequence: TGTGCCAGCAGCGAGCGCCTTGGGGGCGACCCCTACGAGCAGTACTTC. Translating it yields CASSERLGGDPYEQYF.

This clonotype has a count of ten or more. V and J are TRBV24-1 and TRBJ2-1; 7 bases line up with TRBD2. Looked up from germline, CDR1 is KGHDR and CDR2 is SFDVKD. Trimming removed 7 bases from V and 1 base from J; junction bases left unmatched: 6. The CDR3 has 15 residues. The CDR3 DNA sequence: TGTGCCACCAGGTCTAGCGGTTCGTCCTACAATGAGCAGTTCTTC. Translation: CATRSSGSSYNEQFF.

There are a few counts of this clonotype. The gene calls are TRBV4-2 and TRBJ2-3, with 11 nucleotides matching TRBD1. Germline loops: CDR1 LGHNA, CDR2 YNFKEQ. The CDR3 has 17 residues. With 1 base clipped from V and 5 bases from J, the junction kept 8 bases outside the gene matches. CDR3 in amino acids: CASSQGSGQGAVDTQYF. CDR3 nucleotides: TGTGCCAGCAGCCAAGGGTCCGGACAGGGGGCTGTAGATACGCAGTATTTT.

This chain joins TRBV18 and TRBJ1-1; 8 bases align to TRBD1. V lost 2 bases to trimming and J lost 0 bases; unmatched junction nucleotides: 11. CDR1 and CDR2 (germline): KGHSH, LQKENI. The CDR3 runs to 18 residues. CDR3 residues: CASSPSGQGVGLNTEAFF. CDR3 in DNA: TGTGCCAGCTCACCATCAGGACAGGGAGTAGGCTTGAACACTGAAGCTTTCTTT. Filled out from reference TRBV18 and TRBJ1-1, the complete variable domain reads NAGVMQNPRHLVRRRGQEARLRCSPMKGHSHVYWYRQLPEEGLKFMVYLQKENIIDESGMPKERFSAEFPKEGPSILRIQQVVRGDSAAYFCASSPSGQGVGLNTEAFFGQGTRLTVV.

The CDR3 reads CSARAVSGRASSSYNEQFF. DNA for the CDR3: TGCAGTGCTAGAGCGGTTAGCGGGAGGGCCTCGAGCTCCTACAATGAGCAGTTCTTC. This chain links TRBV20-1 with TRBJ2-1; TRBD2 agrees at 11 bases. The CDR3 runs 19 residues. CDR1 and CDR2 (germline): DFQATT, SNEGSKA (reference sequence). The junction had 11 bases not matched to a gene; V was cut back by 1 base and J by 0 bases.

V and J are TRBV9 and TRBJ2-2; no clear D gene. Between the trimmed V and J ends, which lost 3 bases and 1 base, there was a span of 10 bases. Germline CDR1 SGDLS, CDR2 YYNGEE. The CDR3 is made up of 15 amino acids. The CDR3 DNA is TGTGCCAGCAGCGCCACGACTGGGAACACCGGGGAGCTGTTTTTT. Protein: CASSATTGNTGELFF.

This clonotype showed up many times. The chain couples TRBV5-1 to TRBJ2-5; 10 nucleotides align to TRBD2. Trimming removed 4 bases from V and 3 bases from J; junction bases left unmatched: 21. Germline V lookup: CDR1 SGHRS, CDR2 YFSETQ. The CDR3 sequence is 20 residues long. In DNA form, the CDR3 reads TGCGCCAGCAGCCCCGCCGGGAGCGGGGGGGCCTCGCTCCCCAAAGAGACCCAGTACTTC. This codes for CASSPAGSGGASLPKETQYF.

This clonotype was found many times. The chain has TRBV7-3 and TRBJ2-1, with unresolved D. Between the trimmed V and J ends, which lost 5 bases and 2 bases, there was a span of 10 bases. Germline values: CDR1 SGHTA, CDR2 FQGTGA. The CDR3 has 14 residues. This CDR3 reads CASSPSMPYNEQFF. The DNA of the CDR3 is TGTGCCAGCAGCCCCAGTATGCCCTACAATGAGCAGTTCTTC.

This clonotype was recorded a few times. The chain recombines TRBV11-3 with TRBJ2-3; D is unclear. This CDR3 has 13 amino acids. V dropped 6 bases and J dropped 0 bases, with 7 bases sitting between them. Germline V CDR1 and CDR2: SGHNT, YENEEA. CDR3 region: CASRHDSTDTQYF. DNA of the CDR3: TGTGCCAGCAGACACGACAGCACAGATACGCAGTATTTT.

This clonotype was counted a few times. This chain connects TRBV28 to TRBJ2-2; no clear D gene. V dropped 4 bases and J dropped 4 bases, with 10 bases sitting between them. The CDR3 extends over 14 amino acids. From germline, CDR1 is MDHEN and CDR2 SYDVKM. CDR3 amino acids: CASSSPGPTGELFF. For the CDR3, the DNA is TGTGCCAGCAGTTCTCCGGGCCCCACCGGGGAGCTGTTTTTT.

This clonotype was observed many times. The rearrangement joins TRBV20-1 to TRBJ2-5; D unclear. The CDR3 runs to 14 residues. V dropped 3 bases and J dropped 2 bases, with 13 bases sitting between them. Germline CDR1 is DFQATT and CDR2 is SNEGSKA (reference sequence). The CDR3 spells CSASSPNRQETQYF. CDR3 nucleotides: TGCAGTGCTAGCTCGCCCAACCGGCAAGAGACCCAGTACTTC.

The chain recombines TRBV3-1 with TRBJ1-2, with 7 bases lining up with TRBD1. Losses at the gene ends were 0 bases for V and 8 bases for J; bases not matched to a gene: 9. CDR1 and CDR2 (germline): LGHDT, YNNKEL (reference sequence). The CDR3 extends over 15 amino acids. The CDR3 sequence: CASSQDFRQGDGYTF. For the CDR3, the DNA is TGTGCCAGCAGCCAAGATTTCAGACAGGGCGACGGCTACACCTTC.

The V gene is TRBV12-3 or TRBV12-4, the J gene TRBJ1-1, with TRBD1 matching 10 bases. The V and J ends lost 8 bases and 3 bases, in that order; junction bases with no gene match: 3. The CDR3 has 13 residues. This CDR3 reads CASGGTGDTEAFF. CDR3 in DNA: TGTGCCAGCGGGGGGACAGGGGACACTGAAGCTTTCTTT.

This clonotype was seen ten or more times. The chain joins TRBV6-2 or TRBV6-3 to TRBJ1-1; D may be TRBD1 (5 bases). V lost 6 bases and J 4 bases, leaving 21 bases between the germline ends. Germline CDR1 MNHEY, CDR2 SVGEGT. The CDR3 consists of 16 residues. The CDR3 DNA follows: TGTGCCAGCAGCCGGGGGAGCTTACTAATCCGCACTGAAGCTTTCTTT. Translating gives CASSRGSLLIRTEAFF.

This clonotype was counted at least ten times. The chain recombines TRBV5-4 with TRBJ2-1; D call uncertain. There are 14 residues in the CDR3. The ends were cut back, 0 bases at V and 10 bases at J, with 14 bases in the middle. Germline values: CDR1 SGHNT, CDR2 YYREEE (reference sequence). CDR3 coding DNA: TGTGCCAGCAGCTTGGATCAGCGCGGAAGGGAGCAGTTCTTC. The encoded protein is CASSLDQRGREQFF.

This clonotype was observed a few times. The J gene is TRBJ1-1, the V gene TRBV5-1; 10 bases agree with TRBD1. This CDR3 has 17 residues. Germline V lookup: CDR1 SGHRS, CDR2 YFSETQ. J was trimmed by 1 base and V by 9 bases; bases with no gene match: 15. Written as DNA, the CDR3 is TGCGCCACCGCTCCGGGACAGGGGTTTTCCACGAACACTGAAGCTTTCTTT. Protein product: CATAPGQGFSTNTEAFF.

The chain combines TRBV14 with TRBJ1-2; perhaps TRBD1 as D (6 bases). V lost 0 bases and J lost 8, with 13 bases in between. The CDR3 is 14 amino acids. Germline CDR1 reads SGHDN; CDR2 reads FVKESK. CDR3 in amino acids: CASSQDSGARGYTF. As DNA, the CDR3 is TGTGCCAGCAGCCAAGATTCGGGGGCGCGAGGCTACACCTTC.

There are a few counts of this clonotype. The rearrangement joins TRBV9 to TRBJ2-3, with 9 bases fitting TRBD2. From germline, CDR1 is SGDLS and CDR2 YYNGEE. With 0 bases clipped from V and 2 bases from J, the junction kept 4 bases outside the gene matches. The CDR3 loop spans 16 amino acids. CDR3 in DNA: TGTGCCAGCAGCGTAGTGTCTAGCGGGACCACAGATACGCAGTATTTT. It yields the protein CASSVVSSGTTDTQYF.

This clonotype was observed a few times. CDR3 protein: CASSKDSGRKNYGYTF. In DNA form, the CDR3 reads TGTGCCAGCAGCAAAGATTCGGGACGGAAAAACTATGGCTACACCTTC. The chain links TRBV12-3 or TRBV12-4 to TRBJ1-2, with D maybe TRBD1 (5 bases). V lost 6 bases and J lost 2, with 19 bases in between. This CDR3 has 16 residues.

This clonotype appeared many times. V and J are TRBV5-1 and TRBJ2-7; a possible D gene is TRBD2 (6 bases). V lost 4 bases and J 2 bases, leaving 16 bases between the germline ends. The CDR3 has 15 amino acids. The germline CDR1 and CDR2 sequences are SGHRS and YFSETQ. This CDR3 is CASSQTTSPTYEQYF. The CDR3 DNA is TGCGCCAGCAGCCAAACCACTAGCCCAACCTACGAGCAGTACTTC.

The V and J genes are TRBV5-1 and TRBJ2-7; D unclear. The CDR3 runs to 13 residues. V shed 0 bases and J shed 0 bases, with 4 bases lying between them. Germline V CDR1 and CDR2: SGHRS, YFSETQ. This chain's CDR3 is CASSLVNSYEQYF. CDR3 DNA: TGCGCCAGCAGCTTGGTCAACTCCTACGAGCAGTACTTC.

J is TRBJ2-1 and V is TRBV30, with TRBD1 matching 10 bases. The germline CDR1 and CDR2 sequences are GTSNPN and SVGIG (reference sequence). Losses at the gene ends were 2 bases for V and 7 bases for J; bases not matched to a gene: 8. This CDR3 is 15 amino acids long. For the CDR3, the DNA is TGTGCCTGGAGTATACGCTGGGACAGGGGAAATGAGCAGTTCTTC. As protein: CAWSIRWDRGNEQFF.

This clonotype was seen ten or more times. The chain employs TRBV6-2 or TRBV6-3 and TRBJ2-1; 11 bases fit TRBD2. V lost 4 bases and J lost 4; bases outside the gene matches: 9. CDR3 length equals 17 residues. Germline V gene lookup returns CDR1 MNHEY and CDR2 SVGEGT. CDR3 region: CASSSHSGRAAYNEQFF. The CDR3 DNA reads TGTGCCAGCAGTTCCCATAGCGGGAGGGCCGCTTACAATGAGCAGTTCTTC.

Ten or more counts support this clonotype. The V call is TRBV2, the J call TRBJ1-5, with a possible D match to TRBD1 (6 bases). Per the germline V gene, CDR1 is SNHLY and CDR2 is FYNNEI. CDR3 length: 18 residues. V dropped 6 bases and J dropped 1 base, with 22 bases sitting between them. Here the CDR3 reads CASRRGLAGQISNQPQHF. The DNA of the CDR3 is TGTGCCAGCAGGAGGGGGTTGGCAGGTCAGATAAGCAATCAGCCCCAGCATTTT.

In its sample, this clonotype was seen many times. The chain recombines TRBV20-1 with TRBJ2-4; 7 bases map to TRBD1. The germline gives CDR1 DFQATT, CDR2 SNEGSKA (reference sequence). The V segment lost 7 bases and the J segment 3 bases; nucleotides outside the gene matches: 12. The CDR3 has 15 amino acids. The CDR3, as DNA: TGCAGTGGAGGGGGCGCCCCTATGGGCAAAAACATTCAGTACTTC. This encodes CSGGGAPMGKNIQYF.

This chain joins TRBV4-3 and TRBJ2-6, with no clear D. Germline V gives CDR1 LGHNA, CDR2 YSLEER. CDR3 length equals 18 residues. Trimming stripped 3 bases from V and 0 bases from J, with 15 bases between. This chain's CDR3 is CASSQERKLSSGANVLTF. For the CDR3, the DNA is TGCGCCAGCAGCCAGGAACGTAAACTGAGCTCTGGGGCCAACGTCCTGACTTTC.